This TCR beta chain emerged from a study of type 1 regulatory T cells. At the level of the study: This in vitro CD4 product, T-allo10, is enriched for Tr1 cells and alloantigen-specific.

Study-wide findings and caveats: Type 1 regulatory T cells had a more restricted TCR repertoire than non-type 1 regulatory T cells.

MiXCR, applied by TCRdb to the reads, yields one record per CDR3 protein. The sample holds 65,000 to 80,000 distinct CDR3 sequences, roughly 20% seen once. This clonotype showed up just a few times. Its antigen is not known. The CDR3 loop spans 13 amino acids. The V gene's germline CDR1 is SGHTA and CDR2 FQGNSA. V trimming: 2 bases; J trimming: 9 bases; junction bases outside the gene matches: 5. This clonotype was sampled from a human donor in good health. Sequencing was carried out using cultured type 1 regulatory T (Tr1) cells, either the whole culture or a sorted fraction (not recorded which). The chain has TRBV7-2 and TRBJ1-2; 8 positions agree with TRBD1. The CDR3 DNA reads as TGTGCCAGCAGCTTAACAGGGGGGAACAGCTACACCTTC. Protein sequence: CASSLTGGNSYTF.